This TCR beta chain appears in the sequencing data of a study of breast tumors, draining lymph nodes, adjacent tissues. The sample holds many counts of this clonotype. Its antigen is as yet unknown. Breast cancer patients provided tissue from their axillary draining lymph nodes. Study results and caveats: Data only fit, rather than demonstrated, lymph node origin of most tumor T cells. Tumor repertoires ranked between lymph nodes and nontumor tissue in diversity, with V and J gene preferences. Compared with basal-like, luminal-like tumors shared significantly more repertoire with nontumor tissue. Most tumor T cells seemingly derive from lymph node, then expand in tumor.

The CDR3 loop spans 14 amino acids. Germline V lookup: CDR1 LNHDA, CDR2 SQIVND (reference sequence). V dropped 3 bases and J dropped 1 base, with 8 bases sitting between them. MiXCR, run by TCRdb on the multiplex PCR reads, gives a single entry per CDR3 protein. The data contain 150,000 to 200,000 distinct CDR3 sequences, about 33% of them singletons. The clonotype originates from a female donor with breast cancer. Some clones in this sample may be carry-over from other donors' samples. Sequenced: axillary lymph node tissue. V and J are TRBV19 and TRBJ2-3; either TRBD1 or TRBD2 may supply D (6 bases each). The CDR3 loop reads CASSMGGRTDTQYF. The CDR3 DNA reads TGTGCCAGTAGTATGGGGGGCCGCACAGATACGCAGTATTTT.